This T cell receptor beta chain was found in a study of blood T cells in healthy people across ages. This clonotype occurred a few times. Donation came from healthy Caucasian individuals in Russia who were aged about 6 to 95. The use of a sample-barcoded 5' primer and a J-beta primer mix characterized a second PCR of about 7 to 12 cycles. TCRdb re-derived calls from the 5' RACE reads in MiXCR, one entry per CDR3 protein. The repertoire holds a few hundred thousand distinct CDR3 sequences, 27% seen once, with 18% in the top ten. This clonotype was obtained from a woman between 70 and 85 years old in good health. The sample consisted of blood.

The CDR3 DNA follows: TGTGCCAGCAGCCTCCGAGATGTCAACAGAAACGGCTACACCTTC. Protein product: CASSLRDVNRNGYTF. The rearrangement joins TRBV3-1 to TRBJ1-2; D is uncertain. Trimming removed 4 bases at V and 8 bases at J, with 20 bases between. The length of the CDR3 is 15 residues. Germline V gene sequence: CDR1 LGHDT, CDR2 YNNKEL (reference sequence).